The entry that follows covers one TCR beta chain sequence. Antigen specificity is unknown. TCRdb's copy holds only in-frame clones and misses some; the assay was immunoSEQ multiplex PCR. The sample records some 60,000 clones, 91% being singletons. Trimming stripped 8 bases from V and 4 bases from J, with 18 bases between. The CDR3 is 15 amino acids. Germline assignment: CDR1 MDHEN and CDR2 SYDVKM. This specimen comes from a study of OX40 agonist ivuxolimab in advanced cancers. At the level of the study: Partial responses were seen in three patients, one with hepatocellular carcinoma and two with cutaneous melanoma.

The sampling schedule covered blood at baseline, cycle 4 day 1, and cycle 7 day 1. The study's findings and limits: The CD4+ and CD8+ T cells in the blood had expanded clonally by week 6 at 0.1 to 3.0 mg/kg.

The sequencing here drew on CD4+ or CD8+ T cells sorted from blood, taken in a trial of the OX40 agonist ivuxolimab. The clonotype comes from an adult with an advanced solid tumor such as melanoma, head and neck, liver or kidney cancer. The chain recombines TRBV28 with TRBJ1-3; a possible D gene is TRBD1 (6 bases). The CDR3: CASFTPGAQGNTIYF. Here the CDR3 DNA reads TGTGCCAGCTTCACCCCGGGGGCTCAAGGAAACACCATATATTTT.